Listed here are 10 T cell receptor beta chains from one sample, sequenced in a study of T cells in Graves' hyperthyroidism and ophthalmopathy. TCR beta CDR3 region amplification was performed from RNA transcripts. During a first-round RT-PCR of the TCR CDR3, the HTBI primer set was used. In TCRdb, the multiplex PCR reads were re-called with MiXCR into one record per CDR3 protein. The profile shows fewer than 900,000 distinct CDR3 sequences, roughly 17% of them singletons. Material: blood. These receptors came from a man between 18 and 29 years old with Graves' hyperthyroidism.

This clonotype was counted ten times or more. The V gene is TRBV11-2, the J gene TRBJ2-7, with 10 bases fitting TRBD2. The CDR3 consists of 15 residues. The germline V gene has CDR1 SGHAT and CDR2 FQNNGV. Unmatched junction bases numbered 9, after V lost 5 bases and J lost 5 bases. CDR3 nucleotides: TGTGCCAGCAGCACTCCTAGCGGGAGACGGGACGAGCAGTACTTC. Encoded protein: CASSTPSGRRDEQYF.

The sample holds many counts of this clonotype. The V and J genes are TRBV2 and TRBJ2-5; 7 bases are shared with TRBD2. V was pared by 8 bases and J by 10 bases, with 16 bases of the junction left unmatched. Per germline, CDR1 SNHLY and CDR2 FYNNEI. The CDR3 is 14 residues long. CDR3 residues: CASYPDRAREVQYF. CDR3 nucleotide sequence: TGTGCCAGCTACCCTGACCGGGCCCGGGAGGTCCAGTACTTC.

This clonotype was detected many times. V is TRBV20-1 and J is TRBJ2-3; 7 nucleotides agree with TRBD2. Germline CDR1 and CDR2: DFQATT and SNEGSKA (reference sequence). The CDR3 covers 12 residues. The CDR3 reads CSAGVPGDTQYF. CDR3 DNA sequence: TGCAGCGCGGGAGTCCCCGGGGATACGCAGTATTTT.

This clonotype came up a few times. The J gene is TRBJ2-1, the V gene TRBV24-1; 11 bases are shared with TRBD2. The CDR3 is 16 residues long. The V and J ends lost 2 bases and 5 bases, in that order; junction bases with no gene match: 4. Germline V gene data show CDR1 as KGHDR and CDR2 as SFDVKD. The CDR3: CATSDSTSGINNEQFF. The CDR3 nucleotides read TGTGCCACCAGTGATTCGACTAGCGGGATCAACAATGAGCAGTTCTTC.

This clonotype has only a few counts. The V gene is TRBV29-1, the J gene TRBJ1-1; D ambiguous. CDR1 is SQVTM, CDR2 ANQGSEA, per germline. The V end lost 6 bases, the J end lost 1 base, and 15 bases lay between the germline ends. The CDR3 spans 14 residues. The CDR3 is CSVRAGRSNTEAFF. CDR3 sequence (DNA): TGCAGCGTGAGGGCAGGTAGGTCGAACACTGAAGCTTTCTTT.

The chain links TRBV2 to TRBJ2-4; perhaps TRBD1 as D (5 bases). Germline loops: CDR1 SNHLY, CDR2 FYNNEI. The V end was cut by 3 bases, the J end by 0 bases, with 12 bases between. This CDR3 has 16 residues. The CDR3 reads CASSESGHLAKNIQYF. CDR3 sequence (DNA): TGTGCCAGCAGTGAGTCAGGACATTTAGCCAAAAACATTCAGTACTTC. Combining the CDR3 with reference TRBV2 and TRBJ2-4 gives the whole variable domain EPEVTQTPSHQVTQMGQEVILRCVPISNHLYFYWYRQILGQKVEFLVSFYNNEISEKSEIFDDQFSVERPDGSNFTLKIRSTKLEDSAMYFCASSESGHLAKNIQYFGAGTRLSVL.

The table lists this clonotype with many counts. This sequence joins TRBV2 and TRBJ1-2, with D maybe TRBD1 (5 bases). CDR1 is SNHLY, CDR2 FYNNEI, per germline. The CDR3 sequence is 17 residues long. Between the trimmed V and J ends, which lost 0 bases and 3 bases, there was a span of 17 bases. In DNA form, the CDR3 reads TGTGCCAGCAGTGAAGCGCTTCAGGGAATGGAAGACTATGGCTACACCTTC. This encodes CASSEALQGMEDYGYTF.

This clonotype turned up a few times. The V and J genes are TRBV9 and TRBJ2-2, with 9 bases that match TRBD1. V was clipped by 2 bases and J by 5 bases; unmatched bases: 4. Looked up from germline, CDR1 is SGDLS and CDR2 is YYNGEE. The CDR3 extends over 15 amino acids. CDR3 sequence reads: CASSVSGTGTGELFF. For the CDR3, the DNA is TGTGCCAGCAGCGTTTCGGGGACAGGGACCGGGGAGCTGTTTTTT.

The chain couples TRBV6-1 to TRBJ2-1; the match to TRBD2 covers 7 bases. From germline, CDR1 is MNHNS and CDR2 SASEGT. The CDR3 is 14 amino acids. V dropped 8 bases and J dropped 5; count of bases not matched to a gene: 9. The CDR3 loop reads CASRTSLNHNEQFF. CDR3 coding DNA: TGTGCCAGCCGGACTAGTCTCAACCACAATGAGCAGTTCTTC.

V and J are TRBV18 and TRBJ2-4, with TRBD1 matching 9 bases. Germline V gene lookup returns CDR1 KGHSH and CDR2 LQKENI. Trimming removed 4 bases from V and 4 bases from J; junction bases left unmatched: 2. This CDR3 region has 14 residues. In DNA form, the CDR3 reads TGTGCCAGCTCACAAGGGACAGGGAAAAACATTCAGTACTTC. This sequence encodes CASSQGTGKNIQYF.